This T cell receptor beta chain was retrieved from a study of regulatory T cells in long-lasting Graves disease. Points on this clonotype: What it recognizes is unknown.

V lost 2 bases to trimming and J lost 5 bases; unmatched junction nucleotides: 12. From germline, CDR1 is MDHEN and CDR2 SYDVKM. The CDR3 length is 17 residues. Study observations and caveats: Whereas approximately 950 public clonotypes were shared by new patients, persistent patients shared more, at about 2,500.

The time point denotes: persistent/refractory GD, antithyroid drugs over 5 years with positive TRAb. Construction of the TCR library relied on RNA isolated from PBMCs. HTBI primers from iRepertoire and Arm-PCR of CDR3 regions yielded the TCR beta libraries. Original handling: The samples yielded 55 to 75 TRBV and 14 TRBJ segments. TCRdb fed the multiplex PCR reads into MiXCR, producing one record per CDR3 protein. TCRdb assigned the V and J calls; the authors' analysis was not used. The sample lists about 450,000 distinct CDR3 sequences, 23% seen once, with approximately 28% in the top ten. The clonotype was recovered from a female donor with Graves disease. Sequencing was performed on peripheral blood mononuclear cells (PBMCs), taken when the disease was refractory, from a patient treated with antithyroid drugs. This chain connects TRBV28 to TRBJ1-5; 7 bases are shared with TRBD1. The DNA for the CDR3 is TGTGCCAGCAGTTTACCCCGGAGGGGACAGAATCATCAGCCCCAGCATTTT. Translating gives CASSLPRRGQNHQPQHF.